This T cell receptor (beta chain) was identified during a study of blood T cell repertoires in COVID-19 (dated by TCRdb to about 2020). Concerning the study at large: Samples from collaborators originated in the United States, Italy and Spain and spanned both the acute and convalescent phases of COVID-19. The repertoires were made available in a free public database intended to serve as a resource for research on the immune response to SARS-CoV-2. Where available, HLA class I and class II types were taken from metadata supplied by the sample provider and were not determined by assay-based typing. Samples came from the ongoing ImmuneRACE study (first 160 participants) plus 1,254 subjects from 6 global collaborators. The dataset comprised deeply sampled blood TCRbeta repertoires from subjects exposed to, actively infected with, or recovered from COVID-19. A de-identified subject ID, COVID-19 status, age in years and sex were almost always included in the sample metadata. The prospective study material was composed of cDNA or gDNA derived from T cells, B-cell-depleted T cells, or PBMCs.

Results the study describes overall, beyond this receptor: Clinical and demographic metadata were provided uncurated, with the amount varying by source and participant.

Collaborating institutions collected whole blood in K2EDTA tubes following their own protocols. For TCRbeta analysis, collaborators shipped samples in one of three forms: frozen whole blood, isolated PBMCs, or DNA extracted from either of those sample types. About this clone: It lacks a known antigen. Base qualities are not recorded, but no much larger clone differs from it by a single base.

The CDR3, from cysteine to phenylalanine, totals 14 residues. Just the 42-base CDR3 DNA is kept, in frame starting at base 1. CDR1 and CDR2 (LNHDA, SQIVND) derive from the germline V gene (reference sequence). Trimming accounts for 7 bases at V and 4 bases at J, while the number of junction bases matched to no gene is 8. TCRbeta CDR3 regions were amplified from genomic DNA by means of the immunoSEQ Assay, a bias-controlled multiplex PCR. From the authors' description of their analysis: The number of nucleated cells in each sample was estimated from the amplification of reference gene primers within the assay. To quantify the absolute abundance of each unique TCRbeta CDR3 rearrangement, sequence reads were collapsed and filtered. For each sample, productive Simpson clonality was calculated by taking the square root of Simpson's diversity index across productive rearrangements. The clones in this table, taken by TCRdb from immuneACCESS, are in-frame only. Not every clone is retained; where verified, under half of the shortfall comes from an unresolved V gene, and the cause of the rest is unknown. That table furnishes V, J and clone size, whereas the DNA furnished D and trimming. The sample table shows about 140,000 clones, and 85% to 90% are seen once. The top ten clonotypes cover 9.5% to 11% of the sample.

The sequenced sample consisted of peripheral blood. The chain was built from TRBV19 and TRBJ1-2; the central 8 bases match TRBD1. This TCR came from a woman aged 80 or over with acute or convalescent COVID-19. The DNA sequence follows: TGTGCCAGTACCCCGACAGGGGCCGCCTATGGCTACACCTTC. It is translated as CASTPTGAAYGYTF.